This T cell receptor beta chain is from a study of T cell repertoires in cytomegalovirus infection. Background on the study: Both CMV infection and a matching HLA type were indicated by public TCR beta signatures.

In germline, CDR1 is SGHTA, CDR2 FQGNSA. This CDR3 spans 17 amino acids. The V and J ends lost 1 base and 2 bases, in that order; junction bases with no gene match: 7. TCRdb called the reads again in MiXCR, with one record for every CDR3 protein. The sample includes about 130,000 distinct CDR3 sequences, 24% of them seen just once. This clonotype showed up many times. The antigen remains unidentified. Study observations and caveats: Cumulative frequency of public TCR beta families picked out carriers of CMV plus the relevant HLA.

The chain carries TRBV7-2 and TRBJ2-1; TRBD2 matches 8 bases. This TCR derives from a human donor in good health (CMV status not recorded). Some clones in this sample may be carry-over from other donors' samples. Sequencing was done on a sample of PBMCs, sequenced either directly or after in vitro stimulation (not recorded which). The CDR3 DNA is TGTGCCAGCAGCTTAGGGTCCAGCGGGAGCCCCTACAATGAGCAGTTCTTC. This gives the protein CASSLGSSGSPYNEQFF.